These 30 T cell receptor beta chains were all obtained from the same sample, sequenced in a study of patients and donors after allogeneic stem cell transplantation. One entry per CDR3 protein results from TCRdb running MiXCR on the RT-PCR reads. The repertoire holds over 200,000 distinct CDR3 sequences, 38% seen once, with roughly 11% in the top ten. Specimen: blood, either unsorted or a sorted T cell fraction (not recorded which). Receptors originate from a human donor who was either an allogeneic HSCT recipient or a stem cell or donor lymphocyte infusion donor (not recorded which). It is not recorded whose cells these are; they may come from a transplant donor.

This chain connects TRBV28 to TRBJ2-2; D perhaps matches TRBD2 (6 bases). The V and J ends lost 3 bases and 1 base respectively, with 9 bases between them. The CDR3 contains 15 residues. Germline V gene data show CDR1 as MDHEN and CDR2 as SYDVKM. The CDR3 here is CASSFWRGNTGELFF. The CDR3 DNA reads TGTGCCAGCAGTTTTTGGAGGGGGAACACCGGGGAGCTGTTTTTT.

This clonotype was detected only once. The rearrangement links TRBV10-3 to TRBJ2-1; no firm D call. The V and J ends lost 3 bases and 7 bases respectively, with 16 bases between them. Per the germline V gene, CDR1 is ENHRY and CDR2 is SYGVKD. The CDR3 has 15 amino acids. The CDR3 here is CAISDGDALRNEQFF. Here the CDR3 DNA reads TGTGCCATCAGTGACGGTGACGCCCTGAGGAATGAGCAGTTCTTC.

V gene TRBV5-1 combines with J gene TRBJ1-2; 9 bases map to TRBD1. This CDR3 contains 15 residues. J was trimmed by 3 bases and V by 2 bases; bases with no gene match: 5. Germline V CDR1 and CDR2: SGHRS, YFSETQ. CDR3 bases: TGCGCCAGCAGCTTAACAGGGGGCCTCCACTATGGCTACACCTTC. Translating it yields CASSLTGGLHYGYTF.

The gene calls are TRBV5-1 and TRBJ2-1; 7 bases align to TRBD1. The CDR3 is 15 amino acids. Germline values: CDR1 SGHRS, CDR2 YFSETQ. V dropped 5 bases and J dropped 3; count of bases not matched to a gene: 8. CDR3 DNA: TGCGCCAGCAGAAGTGAAGGGGGCGTCTACAATGAGCAGTTCTTC. Translated, it gives CASRSEGGVYNEQFF.

This clonotype was detected only a few times. CDR3 coding DNA: TGTGCCAGCAGTGAAGGCCCCAGATATGGGCCCCAGCATTTT. Its translation: CASSEGPRYGPQHF. The genes are TRBV2 and TRBJ1-5; D is ambiguous. The germline V gene has CDR1 SNHLY and CDR2 FYNNEI. V was clipped by 1 base and J by 9 bases, with 13 bases between them. CDR3 length: 14 amino acids. The full variable domain, in which reference TRBV2 and TRBJ1-5 provide the parts outside the CDR3, is EPEVTQTPSHQVTQMGQEVILRCVPISNHLYFYWYRQILGQKVEFLVSFYNNEISEKSEIFDDQFSVERPDGSNFTLKIRSTKLEDSAMYFCASSEGPRYGPQHFGDGTRLSIL.

This clonotype was recorded a few times. The chain has TRBV28 and TRBJ2-6, with a weak D call TRBD2 (6 bases). V was cut by 3 bases and J by 0 bases, with 6 bases left in between. CDR3 length: 15 residues. The germline V gene encodes CDR1 MDHEN and CDR2 SYDVKM. CDR3 loop: CASSFSGSGANVLTF. CDR3 bases: TGTGCCAGCAGTTTTAGCGGCTCTGGGGCCAACGTCCTGACTTTC. Combining the CDR3 with reference TRBV28 and TRBJ2-6 gives the whole variable domain DVKVTQSSRYLVKRTGEKVFLECVQDMDHENMFWYRQDPGLGLRLIYFSYDVKMKEKGDIPEGYSVSREKKERFSLILESASTNQTSMYLCASSFSGSGANVLTFGAGSRLTVL.

This clonotype was counted only a few times. This chain connects TRBV20-1 to TRBJ2-4; D tentatively reads TRBD1 or TRBD2 (6 bases each). CDR3 length equals 13 residues. Between the trimmed V and J ends, which lost 6 bases and 6 bases, there was a span of 15 bases. CDR1 DFQATT and CDR2 SNEGSKA come from the germline V gene (reference sequence). The CDR3 is CSAPDGGRNIQYF. The DNA of the CDR3 is TGCAGTGCCCCCGATGGGGGGCGAAACATTCAGTACTTC.

This clonotype has just a few counts. The genes are TRBV4-2 and TRBJ2-4, with D maybe TRBD1 (5 bases). V gave up 0 bases and J gave up 5 bases, with 8 bases separating them. Germline V gene lookup returns CDR1 LGHNA and CDR2 YNFKEQ. The CDR3 is 14 residues long. The CDR3 region has the DNA TGTGCCAGCAGCCAAGAAGACAGACAAAACATTCAGTACTTC. Protein: CASSQEDRQNIQYF.

This chain links TRBV7-2 with TRBJ1-5; no reliable D call. V was pared by 4 bases and J by 7 bases, with 14 bases between. Germline V gene data show CDR1 as SGHTA and CDR2 as FQGNSA. The CDR3 has 14 amino acids. The CDR3 spells CASSSHPAGQPQHF. The DNA of the CDR3 is TGTGCCAGCAGCTCCCACCCGGCGGGACAGCCCCAGCATTTT.

This clonotype was seen at least ten times. DNA for the CDR3: TGTGCCAGCAGCCTACCACCGGCCCCCAACACTGAAGCTTTCTTT. Amino acid sequence: CASSLPPAPNTEAFF. The chain combines TRBV5-6 with TRBJ1-1; D is unclear. The germline gives CDR1 SGHDT, CDR2 YYEEEE. The CDR3 is 15 residues long. With 4 bases removed from V and 2 bases from J, the gap between germline ends came to 15 bases.

The rearrangement uses TRBV5-1 and TRBJ2-3, with D uncertain. The CDR3 totals 15 residues. Trimming shortened V by 4 bases and J by 2 bases, and 14 bases separated the two germline ends. Germline V lookup: CDR1 SGHRS, CDR2 YFSETQ. The CDR3 loop reads CASSPIAAVTDTQYF. The CDR3 DNA reads as TGCGCCAGCAGCCCTATCGCCGCCGTCACAGATACGCAGTATTTT.

The J gene is TRBJ2-1, the V gene TRBV20-1; D ambiguous. The V and J ends lost 3 bases and 4 bases respectively, with 7 bases between them. This CDR3 region has 12 residues. Per germline, CDR1 DFQATT and CDR2 SNEGSKA (reference sequence). The CDR3 DNA follows: TGCAGTGCTAGCGCCTTATACAATGAGCAGTTCTTC. It codes for CSASALYNEQFF.

The gene calls are TRBV5-1 and TRBJ1-2; TRBD1 matches 7 bases. The CDR3 is 16 residues long. Unmatched junction bases numbered 12, after V lost 3 bases and J lost 4 bases. Germline-derived CDR1 and CDR2 are SGHRS and YFSETQ. Here the CDR3 DNA reads TGCGCCAGCAGCTCCCTGTCGGGACAGTCTTCCTATGGCTACACCTTC. Residues: CASSSLSGQSSYGYTF.

The CDR3 DNA is TGTGCCAGCAGTTTCCGGGACGGTTATCAGCCCCAGCATTTT. Its translation: CASSFRDGYQPQHF. V is TRBV12-3 or TRBV12-4 and J is TRBJ1-5, with D perhaps matching TRBD1 (5 bases). The CDR3 contains 14 residues. V was shortened by 3 bases and J by 5 bases, with 11 bases between the two germline ends.

This clonotype has a handful of counts. The V and J genes are TRBV12-3 or TRBV12-4 and TRBJ1-5; D perhaps matches TRBD1 (5 bases). V lost 5 bases and J lost 9, with 14 bases in between. The CDR3 spans 13 residues. The CDR3 sequence is CASSRRQLGPQHF. The CDR3 coding sequence is TGTGCCAGCAGTCGCAGACAGCTCGGGCCCCAGCATTTT.

V gene TRBV28 combines with J gene TRBJ2-7; 8 bases match TRBD1. The V segment lost 4 bases and the J segment 3 bases; nucleotides outside the gene matches: 5. CDR3 length equals 14 residues. From germline, CDR1 is MDHEN and CDR2 SYDVKM. Here the CDR3 reads CASSWRDRLYEQYF. DNA for the CDR3: TGTGCCAGCAGTTGGAGGGACAGGCTCTACGAGCAGTACTTC.

This clonotype was counted between two and nine times. This chain joins TRBV12-3 or TRBV12-4 and TRBJ1-5; 7 nucleotides match TRBD1. The V and J ends lost 6 bases and 7 bases, in that order; junction bases with no gene match: 6. The CDR3 consists of 13 residues. The CDR3 nucleotides are TGTGCCAGCAGGCATGACAGGGTCCAGCCCCAGCATTTT. Amino acid sequence: CASRHDRVQPQHF.

V is TRBV5-1 and J is TRBJ1-2; D uncertain. This CDR3 has 15 residues. Looked up from germline, CDR1 is SGHRS and CDR2 is YFSETQ. The V end was cut by 0 bases, the J end by 4 bases, with 13 bases between. Here the CDR3 DNA reads TGCGCCAGCAGCTTGGGAGCCCCGGGTTCCTATGGCTACACCTTC. Protein sequence: CASSLGAPGSYGYTF.

V is TRBV20-1 and J is TRBJ2-7; the match to TRBD1 covers 11 bases. Per germline, CDR1 DFQATT and CDR2 SNEGSKA (reference sequence). Unmatched junction bases numbered 1, after V lost 3 bases and J lost 0 bases. This CDR3 has 14 residues. This chain's CDR3 is CSASGQGASYEQYF. As DNA, the CDR3 is TGCAGTGCTAGCGGACAGGGGGCCTCCTACGAGCAGTACTTC.

This sequence joins TRBV5-1 and TRBJ1-2; D perhaps matches TRBD1 (5 bases). Trimming stripped 0 bases from V and 6 bases from J, with 15 bases between. The CDR3 covers 15 residues. CDR1 SGHRS and CDR2 YFSETQ come from the germline V gene. CDR3 coding DNA: TGCGCCAGCAGCTTGGGACAGTTCCCCCGAGATGGCTACACCTTC. Amino acid sequence: CASSLGQFPRDGYTF.

The chain combines TRBV2 with TRBJ2-3; D gene uncertain. The CDR3 has 14 residues. Germline lookup yields CDR1 SNHLY and CDR2 FYNNEI. Trimming took off 1 base at V and 6 bases at J, with 11 bases between the two ends. As DNA, the CDR3 is TGTGCCAGCAGTGAAGGGCTAGGCAAGGATACGCAGTATTTT. The encoded protein is CASSEGLGKDTQYF.

This chain connects TRBV28 to TRBJ2-1, with D perhaps TRBD2 (6 bases). Germline-derived CDR1 and CDR2 are MDHEN and SYDVKM. CDR3 length: 13 amino acids. V lost 5 bases to trimming and J lost 7 bases, with 12 bases between them. CDR3 bases: TGTGCCAGCAGTCGTTTGGGGGGAAATGAGCAGTTCTTC. The encoded protein is CASSRLGGNEQFF.

Only a few counts were recorded for this clonotype. The chain couples TRBV3-1 to TRBJ2-1, with a possible D match to TRBD1 (6 bases). CDR1 LGHDT and CDR2 YNNKEL come from the germline V gene (reference sequence). This CDR3 region has 15 residues. V lost 6 bases and J 4 bases, leaving 16 bases between the germline ends. DNA of the CDR3: TGTGCCAGCAGTCTAGGCAGGACAGTATACAATGAGCAGTTCTTC. The encoded protein is CASSLGRTVYNEQFF.

The rearrangement links TRBV12-3 or TRBV12-4 to TRBJ2-3; 9 bases match TRBD1. After removal of 6 bases from V and 2 bases from J, the junction contained 12 bases not matched to a gene. The CDR3 has 17 amino acids. The chain's CDR3 is CASRLTGGLLHTDTQYF. The CDR3 bases are TGTGCCAGCAGGCTCACAGGGGGCCTCCTACACACAGATACGCAGTATTTT.

The V gene is TRBV20-1, the J gene TRBJ1-2, with D tentatively TRBD1 (5 bases). The CDR3 extends over 14 amino acids. V gave up 3 bases and J gave up 2 bases, with 13 bases separating them. Germline CDR1 is DFQATT and CDR2 is SNEGSKA (reference sequence). The CDR3 loop reads CSARGPTVNYGYTF. CDR3 DNA: TGCAGTGCTAGGGGACCGACAGTCAACTATGGCTACACCTTC.

V is TRBV28 and J is TRBJ1-3; 8 bases are shared with TRBD1. V shed 5 bases and J 0 bases; nucleotides not matched to a gene: 3. This CDR3 comprises 15 residues. Germline CDR1 reads MDHEN; CDR2 reads SYDVKM. CDR3 amino acids: CASSLGQVSGNTIYF. CDR3 sequence (DNA): TGTGCCAGCAGTCTGGGACAGGTCTCTGGAAACACCATATATTTT.

V is TRBV27 and J is TRBJ1-6, with no clear D. Trimming took off 7 bases at V and 0 bases at J, with 4 bases between the two ends. CDR3 length: 13 residues. Germline V gene sequence: CDR1 MNHEY, CDR2 SMNVEV (reference sequence). This CDR3 reads CASTRSYNSPLHF. For the CDR3, the DNA is TGTGCCAGCACACGCTCCTATAATTCACCCCTCCACTTT.

In its sample, this clonotype was seen once. The rearrangement links TRBV27 to TRBJ2-7; perhaps TRBD2 as D (5 bases). The CDR3 extends over 14 amino acids. V was trimmed by 2 bases and J by 5 bases, leaving 13 bases between them. Germline loops: CDR1 MNHEY, CDR2 SMNVEV (reference sequence). The CDR3 reads CASSLLRGRDEQYF. CDR3 in DNA: TGTGCCAGCAGTTTACTTCGGGGTCGGGACGAGCAGTACTTC.

This clonotype was observed a handful of times. This chain uses TRBV20-1 with TRBJ1-1; perhaps TRBD1 as D (5 bases). Germline V gene data show CDR1 as DFQATT and CDR2 as SNEGSKA (reference sequence). This CDR3 spans 10 amino acids. Between the trimmed V and J ends, which lost 5 bases and 10 bases, there was a span of 11 bases. Here the CDR3 DNA reads TGCAGTGCTCGGGGGATGGTAGCTTTCTTT. Amino acid sequence: CSARGMVAFF.

This chain joins TRBV5-1 and TRBJ1-2, with D tentatively TRBD1 (6 bases). The CDR3 length is 15 residues. With 4 bases removed from V and 4 bases from J, the gap between germline ends came to 17 bases. In germline, CDR1 is SGHRS, CDR2 YFSETQ. The CDR3 DNA is TGCGCCAGCAGCAATGGACAGATCCCAAGCTATGGCTACACCTTC. This sequence encodes CASSNGQIPSYGYTF.